This TCR beta chain was retrieved from a study of beta chain features in type 1 diabetes. Whole-study context: The study found patients and healthy donors alike in age, gender and cell yields. The study, taken as a whole, reports: It was among patients, rather than healthy donors, that naive, central memory and Treg TCRB repertoires appeared more similar. VDJ junctions in type 1 diabetes patients carried more deletions and fewer insertions. Moderately but significantly shorter TCRB CDR3s were found in Type 1 diabetes patients in all four CD4+ subsets.

As for this clone: As yet, its antigen is unknown. A read error may account for a junction end that differs from germline. This sample also contains other DNA sequences that code for the same CDR3.

This CDR3 is 11 amino acids long. Germline assignment: CDR1 DFQATT and CDR2 SNEGSKA (reference sequence). cDNA synthesis used the whole RNA isolate, giving expressed TCRB sequences. The data were produced by immunoSEQ multiplex PCR, yet TCRdb's version contains in-frame clones alone and is incomplete. The sample consists of about 450,000 clones, over 10% of them appearing once. The chain uses TRBV20-1 and TRBJ2-1; no reliable D call. This TCR derives from a young woman in good health. The sequencing input was naive CD4+ T cells from blood. The CDR3: CSAPTHNEQFF. CDR3 nucleotide sequence: TGTAGTGCCCCTACCCACAATGAGCAGTTCTTC.